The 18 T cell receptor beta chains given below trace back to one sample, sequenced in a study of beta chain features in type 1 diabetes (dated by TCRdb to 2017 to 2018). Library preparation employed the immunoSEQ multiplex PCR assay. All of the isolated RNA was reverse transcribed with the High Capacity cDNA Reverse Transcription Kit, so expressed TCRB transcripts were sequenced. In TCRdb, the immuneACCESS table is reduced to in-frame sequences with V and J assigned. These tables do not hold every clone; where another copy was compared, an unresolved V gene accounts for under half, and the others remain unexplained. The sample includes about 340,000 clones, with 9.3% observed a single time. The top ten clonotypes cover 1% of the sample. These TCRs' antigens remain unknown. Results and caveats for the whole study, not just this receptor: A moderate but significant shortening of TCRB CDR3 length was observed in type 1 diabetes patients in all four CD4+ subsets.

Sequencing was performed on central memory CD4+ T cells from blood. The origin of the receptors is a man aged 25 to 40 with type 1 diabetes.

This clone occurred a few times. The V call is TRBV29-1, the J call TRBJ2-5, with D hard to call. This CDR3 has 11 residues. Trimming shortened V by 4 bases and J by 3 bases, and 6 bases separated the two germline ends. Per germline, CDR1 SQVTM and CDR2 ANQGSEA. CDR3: CSVVREETQYF. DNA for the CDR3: TGCAGCGTTGTAAGGGAAGAGACCCAGTACTTC.

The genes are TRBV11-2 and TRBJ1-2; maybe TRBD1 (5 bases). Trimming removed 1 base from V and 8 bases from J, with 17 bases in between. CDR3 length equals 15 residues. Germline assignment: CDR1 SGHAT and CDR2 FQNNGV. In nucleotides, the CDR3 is TGTGCCAGCAGCTTAGTGGGATTAGGGACGTGGGGCTACACCTTC. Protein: CASSLVGLGTWGYTF.

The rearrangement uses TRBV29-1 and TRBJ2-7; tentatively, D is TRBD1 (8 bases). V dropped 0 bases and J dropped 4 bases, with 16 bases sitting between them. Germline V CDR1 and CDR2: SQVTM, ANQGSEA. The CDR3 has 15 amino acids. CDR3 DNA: TGCAGCGTTGAAGATCCGGACAGGGAGGGATACGAGCAGTACTTC. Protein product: CSVEDPDREGYEQYF.

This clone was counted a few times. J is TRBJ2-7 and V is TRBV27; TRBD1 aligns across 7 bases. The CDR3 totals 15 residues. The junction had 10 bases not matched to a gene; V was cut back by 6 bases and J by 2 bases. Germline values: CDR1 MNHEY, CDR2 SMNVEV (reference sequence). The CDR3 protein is CASRLSTGLTYEQYF. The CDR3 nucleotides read TGTGCCAGCAGATTGTCGACAGGGTTAACCTACGAGCAGTACTTC.

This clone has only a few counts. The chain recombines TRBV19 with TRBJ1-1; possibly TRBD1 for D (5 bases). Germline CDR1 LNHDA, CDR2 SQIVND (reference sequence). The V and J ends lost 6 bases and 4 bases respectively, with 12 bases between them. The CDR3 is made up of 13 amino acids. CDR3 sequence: CASRGEGRTEAFF. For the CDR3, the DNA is TGTGCCAGTAGGGGGGAAGGGCGCACTGAAGCTTTCTTT.

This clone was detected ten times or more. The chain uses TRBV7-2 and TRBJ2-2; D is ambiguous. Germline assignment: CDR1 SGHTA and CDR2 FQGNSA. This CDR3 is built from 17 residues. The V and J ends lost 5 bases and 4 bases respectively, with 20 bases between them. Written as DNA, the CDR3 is TGTGCCAGCAGCCCCCGGGCCCACGGCTTAGGCACCGGGGAGCTGTTTTTT. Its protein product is CASSPRAHGLGTGELFF. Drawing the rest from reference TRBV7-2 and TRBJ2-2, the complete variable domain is GAGVSQSPSNKVTEKGKDVELRCDPISGHTALYWYRQSLGQGLEFLIYFQGNSAPDKSGLPSDRFSAERTGGSVSTLTIQRTQQEDSAVYLCASSPRAHGLGTGELFFGEGSRLTVL.

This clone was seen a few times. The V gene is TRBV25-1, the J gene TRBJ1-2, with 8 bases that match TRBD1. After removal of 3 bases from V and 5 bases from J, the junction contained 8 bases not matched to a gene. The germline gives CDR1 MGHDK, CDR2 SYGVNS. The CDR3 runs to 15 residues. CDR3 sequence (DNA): TGTGCCAGCAGTGACCCGACAGGGGTTGGGTATGGCTACACCTTC. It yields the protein CASSDPTGVGYGYTF.

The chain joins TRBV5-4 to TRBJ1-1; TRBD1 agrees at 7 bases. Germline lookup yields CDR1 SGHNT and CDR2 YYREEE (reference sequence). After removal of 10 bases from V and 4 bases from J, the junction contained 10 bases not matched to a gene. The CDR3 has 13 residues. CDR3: CAVRQGQATEAFF. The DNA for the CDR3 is TGTGCCGTCCGACAGGGCCAGGCCACTGAAGCTTTCTTT.

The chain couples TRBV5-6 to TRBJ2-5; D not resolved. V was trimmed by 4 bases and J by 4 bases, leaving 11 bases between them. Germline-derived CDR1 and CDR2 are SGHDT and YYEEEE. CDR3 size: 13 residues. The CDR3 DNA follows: TGTGCCAGCAGCCTCGACCGGTCAGAGACCCAGTACTTC. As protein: CASSLDRSETQYF.

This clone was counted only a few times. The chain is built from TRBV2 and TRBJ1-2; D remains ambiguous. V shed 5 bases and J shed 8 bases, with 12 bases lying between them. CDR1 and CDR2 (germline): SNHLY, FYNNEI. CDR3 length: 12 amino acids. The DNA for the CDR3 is TGTGCCAGCAGTCCGGTAGGGCGGGGCTACACCTTC. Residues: CASSPVGRGYTF. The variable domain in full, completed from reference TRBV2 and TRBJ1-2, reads EPEVTQTPSHQVTQMGQEVILRCVPISNHLYFYWYRQILGQKVEFLVSFYNNEISEKSEIFDDQFSVERPDGSNFTLKIRSTKLEDSAMYFCASSPVGRGYTFGSGTRLTVV.

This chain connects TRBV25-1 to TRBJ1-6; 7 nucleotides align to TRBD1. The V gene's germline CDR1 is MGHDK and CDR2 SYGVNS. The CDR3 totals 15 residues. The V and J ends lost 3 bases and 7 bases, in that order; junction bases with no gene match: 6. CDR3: CASSDRDSRNSPLHF. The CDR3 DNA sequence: TGTGCCAGCAGTGACCGGGACAGTAGAAATTCACCCCTCCACTTT.

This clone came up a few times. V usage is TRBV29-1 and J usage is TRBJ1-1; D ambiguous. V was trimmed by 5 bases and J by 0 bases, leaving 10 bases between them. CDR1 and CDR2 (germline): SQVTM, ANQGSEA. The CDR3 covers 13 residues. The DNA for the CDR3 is TGCAGCGTTCTCGAGGTGCTGAACACTGAAGCTTTCTTT. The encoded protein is CSVLEVLNTEAFF.

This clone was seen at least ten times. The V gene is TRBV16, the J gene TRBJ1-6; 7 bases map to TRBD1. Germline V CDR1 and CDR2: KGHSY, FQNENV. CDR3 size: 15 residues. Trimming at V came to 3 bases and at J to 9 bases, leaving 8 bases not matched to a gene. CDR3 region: CASSHPAGGTSPLHF. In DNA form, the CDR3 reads TGTGCCAGCAGCCACCCCGCAGGGGGGACTTCACCCCTCCACTTT. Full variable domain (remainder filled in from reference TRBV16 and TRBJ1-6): GEEVAQTPKHLVRGEGQKAKLYCAPIKGHSYVFWYQQVLKNEFKFLISFQNENVFDETGMPKERFSAKCLPNSPCSLEIQATKLEDSAVYFCASSHPAGGTSPLHFGNGTRLTVT.

CDR3 bases: TGTGCCAGCAGCCGGCAGGTTCATGGAAACACCATATATTTT. Protein product: CASSRQVHGNTIYF. The V and J genes are TRBV6-5 and TRBJ1-3; D uncertain. This CDR3 region has 14 residues. The germline gives CDR1 MNHEY, CDR2 SVGAGI. The V end was cut by 6 bases, the J end by 3 bases, with 12 bases between.

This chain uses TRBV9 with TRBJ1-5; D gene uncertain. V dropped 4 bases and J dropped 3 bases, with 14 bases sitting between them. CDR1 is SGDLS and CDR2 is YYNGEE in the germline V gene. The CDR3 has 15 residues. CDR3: CASSRDVAPNQPQHF. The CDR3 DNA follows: TGTGCCAGCAGCCGAGATGTGGCGCCCAATCAGCCCCAGCATTTT.

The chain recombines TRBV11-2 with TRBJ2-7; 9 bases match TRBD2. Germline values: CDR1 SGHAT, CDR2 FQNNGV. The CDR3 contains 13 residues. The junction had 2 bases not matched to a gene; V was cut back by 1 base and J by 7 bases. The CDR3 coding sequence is TGTGCCAGCAGCTTAGCGCTAGCGGGGGAGCAGTACTTC. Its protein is CASSLALAGEQYF.

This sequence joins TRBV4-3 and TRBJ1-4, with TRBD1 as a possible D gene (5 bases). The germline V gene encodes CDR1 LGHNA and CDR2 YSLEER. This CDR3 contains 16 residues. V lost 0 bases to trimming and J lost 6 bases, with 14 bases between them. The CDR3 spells CASSQDPAGRDEKLFF. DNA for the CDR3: TGCGCCAGCAGCCAAGATCCGGCAGGGCGCGATGAAAAACTGTTTTTT.

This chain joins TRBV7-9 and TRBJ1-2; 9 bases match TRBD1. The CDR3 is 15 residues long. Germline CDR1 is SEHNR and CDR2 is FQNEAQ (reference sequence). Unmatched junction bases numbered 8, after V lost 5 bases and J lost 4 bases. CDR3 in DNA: TGTGCCAGCAGCCTTCCGGGACAGGGAGGCTATGGCTACACCTTC. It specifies CASSLPGQGGYGYTF.